This T cell receptor (beta chain) stems from a study of OX40 agonist ivuxolimab in advanced cancers. Profiling relied on immunoSEQ multiplex PCR, and the TCRdb table lists in-frame clones only, not all of them. This table has 90,000 to 100,000 clones, 91% appearing once. In this sample, this clone turned up once. CDR3 length: 13 residues. Trimming left V 3 bases short and J 6 bases short, with 10 bases between. Germline CDR1 reads SGHNT; CDR2 reads YYREEE (reference sequence). The TCR comes from an adult with an advanced solid tumor such as melanoma, head and neck, liver or kidney cancer. The chain recombines TRBV5-4 with TRBJ1-5; D gene uncertain. Material: CD4+ or CD8+ T cells sorted from blood, obtained in a trial of the OX40 agonist ivuxolimab. The CDR3 sequence is CASSSDTGQPQHF. CDR3 nucleotide sequence: TGTGCCAGCAGCTCCGACACGGGTCAGCCCCAGCATTTT.